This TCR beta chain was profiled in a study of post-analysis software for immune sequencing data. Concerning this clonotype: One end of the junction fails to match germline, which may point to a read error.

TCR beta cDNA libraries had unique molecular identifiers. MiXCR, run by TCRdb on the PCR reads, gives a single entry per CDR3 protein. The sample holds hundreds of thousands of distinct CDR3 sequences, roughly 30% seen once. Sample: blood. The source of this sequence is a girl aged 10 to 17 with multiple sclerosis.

Here the CDR3 reads CASSHFTRDRRGEQYF. CDR3 DNA sequence: TGCGCCAGCAGCCACTTCACCCGGGACAGGAGGGGCGAGCAGTACTTC. The chain links TRBV3-1 to TRBJ2-5; 8 bases match TRBD1. TRBJ2-7 explains the end of the DNA better; the J call may be wrong. This CDR3 is built from 16 residues. Germline V CDR1 and CDR2: LGHDT, YNNKEL (reference sequence).